Listed here are 8 T cell receptor beta chains from one sample, sequenced in a study of CD8 T cells in ankylosing spondylitis (TCRdb year 2017). Receptor libraries were prepared by 5' RACE. Reads for this sample came from an Illumina HiSeq 2500. TCRdb ran its own pipeline on the public reads, namely fastp trimming at Q25 and MiXCR clone calling, and kept in-frame beta chains. All rows with the same CDR3 protein become a single entry with the most common DNA and genes. The sample table records around 280,000 distinct CDR3 sequences; 20% of these occur just once. The top ten clonotypes cover under 8.5% of the sample. The sequencing sample was made of blood, either unsorted or a sorted T cell fraction (not recorded which). The source of these receptors is a male donor with ankylosing spondylitis or in good health (not recorded which).

This chain links TRBV28 with TRBJ2-7; perhaps TRBD1 as D (6 bases). The CDR3 runs to 13 residues. The germline CDR1 and CDR2 sequences are MDHEN and SYDVKM. V lost 5 bases and J 3 bases, leaving 11 bases between the germline ends. This chain's CDR3 is CASSPGHHYEQYV. CDR3 coding DNA: TGTGCCAGCAGTCCGGGACACCACTACGAGCAGTACGTC.

This chain links TRBV5-1 with TRBJ2-1, with no clear D. This CDR3 region has 14 residues. The V end lost 3 bases, the J end lost 6 bases, and 13 bases lay between the germline ends. Germline CDR1 reads SGHRS; CDR2 reads YFSETQ. The CDR3 DNA is TGCGCCAGCAGCTCCATCCTAGTAGCCAATGAGCAGTTCTTC. Amino acids: CASSSILVANEQFF. The whole variable domain, remainder taken from reference TRBV5-1 and TRBJ2-1, is KAGVTQTPRYLIKTRGQQVTLSCSPISGHRSVSWYQQTPGQGLQFLFEYFSETQRNKGNFPGRFSGRQFSNSRSEMNVSTLELGDSALYLCASSSILVANEQFFGPGTRLTVL.

About this clonotype itself: The junction differs from germline at one of its ends, possibly a read error. The rearrangement links TRBV10-1 to TRBJ2-2; tentatively, D is TRBD1 (6 bases). This CDR3 spans 14 amino acids. Per germline, CDR1 WNHNN and CDR2 SYGVQD (reference sequence). The CDR3 DNA reads as TGCGCCAACAGTGAGCCAGGGGTCACCGGGGAGCTGTTTTTT. Translated, it gives CANSEPGVTGELFF.

On this clonotype: One end of the junction does not line up with germline, which may come from a read error. The rearrangement links TRBV4-1 to TRBJ2-3, with D possibly being TRBD2 (5 bases). Germline-derived CDR1 and CDR2 are MGHRA and YSYEKL. The CDR3 contains 13 residues. CDR3 in amino acids: CASSQEWGSEPGF. The CDR3 DNA reads as TGCGCCAGCAGCCAAGAATGGGGTAGCGAACCCGGTTTT.

This chain connects TRBV10-3 to TRBJ2-5, with 11 bases identical to TRBD1. V shed 9 bases, J shed 4 bases, and the junction held 1 base outside the gene matches. The germline V gene has CDR1 ENHRY and CDR2 SYGVKD. The CDR3 consists of 12 residues. The CDR3, as DNA: TGTGCCATTGGACAGGGGGCAGAGACCCAGTACTTC. This encodes CAIGQGAETQYF.

This clonotype was counted a few times. For the CDR3, the DNA is TGTGCCAGTAAAGCGGGGGACAGGGGAGTGGCGTATAATTCACCCCTCCACTTT. Its translation: CASKAGDRGVAYNSPLHF. The genes are TRBV12-3 or TRBV12-4 and TRBJ1-6, with 10 positions matching TRBD1. The CDR3 totals 18 residues. The V gene end was trimmed by 9 bases and the J gene end by 4 bases; junction bases not matched to a gene: 15.

The chain recombines TRBV12-3 or TRBV12-4 with TRBJ1-4; D gene uncertain. This CDR3 has 15 amino acids. Trimming removed 6 bases at V and 0 bases at J, with 11 bases between. The CDR3 sequence: CASSVGGATNEKLFF. DNA of the CDR3: TGTGCCAGCAGCGTAGGCGGGGCAACTAATGAAAAACTGTTTTTT.

This clonotype has more than one count but fewer than ten. This chain uses TRBV20-1 with TRBJ2-4, with TRBD2 as a possible D gene (5 bases). This CDR3 region has 14 residues. V lost 4 bases and J 1 base, leaving 11 bases between the germline ends. Germline-derived CDR1 and CDR2 are DFQATT and SNEGSKA (reference sequence). The CDR3 protein is CSAIDGVAKNIQYF. CDR3 nucleotides: TGCAGTGCTATAGACGGGGTGGCCAAAAACATTCAGTACTTC.